This T cell receptor (beta chain) was found in a study of blood T cells in healthy people across ages. Primed by a sample-barcoded 5' primer and a J-beta primer mix, a second PCR proceeded for 7 to 11 cycles. TCRdb analysed the 5' RACE reads with MiXCR anew, one entry per CDR3 protein. The sample shows about 730,000 distinct CDR3 sequences, roughly 44% of them seen only once. This CDR3 spans 14 amino acids. In germline, CDR1 is SGHDN, CDR2 FVKESK. Regarding this clonotype: At one end the junction does not follow the germline gene, possibly because of a read error.

The chain has TRBV14 and TRBJ1-6, with D possibly being TRBD1 (6 bases). The receptor was isolated from a woman aged 55-70 years in good health. The sequenced sample was blood. CDR3 sequence reads: CASSPETGNSPPHF. CDR3 in DNA: TGTGCCAGCAGCCCCGAAACAGGGAATTCACCCCCCCACTTT.